This is a list of T cell receptor beta chains from one sample in a study of blood T cell repertoires in COVID-19. This table comes from immunoSEQ multiplex PCR, and its TCRdb copy is limited to in-frame clones, with some not included. Seen here are over 200,000 clones, 90% to 95% observed once, and the top ten hold 0.75% to 1%. The sample was peripheral blood. These TCRs come from a man aged 55-75 years with COVID-19, enrolled during active disease. CDR3s include the opening cysteine and the closing phenylalanine or tryptophan. The D gene is left open where the match is weak. The size of a clone is reported for some rows only, either as once, few or many, or as a class for expanded clones.

- | TRBJ1-2 | TRBD1 | TRBV7-8 | CASSLQGQGYGYTF | TGTGCCAGCAGCTTACAGGGACAGGGCTATGGCTACACCTTC
- | TRBJ2-1 | TRBD2 | TRBV6-5 | CASSYIASGNNEQFF | TGTGCCAGCAGTTACATCGCTAGCGGGAACAATGAGCAGTTCTTC
- | TRBJ1-4 | TRBD1 | TRBV30 | CAWSPGQPATNEKLFF | TGTGCCTGGAGTCCGGGACAGCCTGCAACTAATGAAAAACTGTTTTTT
once | TRBJ2-2 | - | TRBV28 | CASSLPTANTGELFF | TGTGCCAGCAGTTTACCGACAGCCAACACCGGGGAGCTGTTTTTT
- | TRBJ2-1 | TRBD2 | TRBV3-1/TRBV3-2 | CASSNLRLAGGNEQFF | TGTGCCAGCAGCAACCTTAGACTAGCGGGGGGCAATGAGCAGTTCTTC
- | TRBJ2-1 | TRBD2 | TRBV6-5 | CASSRAGGPYNEQFF | TGTGCCAGCAGTCGAGCGGGAGGGCCCTACAATGAGCAGTTCTTC
- | TRBJ1-1 | - | TRBV2 | CASTRTVMNTEAFF | TGTGCCAGCACCAGGACAGTCATGAACACTGAAGCTTTCTTT
- | TRBJ2-1 | TRBD2 | TRBV7-9 | CASSLSGTSPYNEQFF | TGTGCCAGCAGCCTATCCGGGACTAGTCCTTACAATGAGCAGTTCTTC
- | TRBJ1-3 | TRBD1 | TRBV11-3 | CASSLTGPGNTIYF | TGTGCCAGCAGCCTGACAGGGCCTGGAAACACCATATATTTT
few | TRBJ1-6 | TRBD1 | TRBV2 | CASSFGQAAPLHF | TGTGCCAGCAGTTTCGGACAGGCAGCGCCCCTCCACTTT
- | TRBJ2-2 | TRBD2 | TRBV19 | CASTPGGVIFTGELFF | TGTGCCAGTACCCCGGGGGGGGTTATTTTCACCGGGGAGCTGTTTTTT
- | TRBJ1-6 | TRBD1 | TRBV5-6 | CASSSSDRGPYNSPLHF | TGTGCCAGCAGCTCGTCGGACAGGGGGCCCTATAATTCACCCCTCCACTTT
- | TRBJ1-1 | TRBD1 | TRBV10-3 | CAISGRQGVGTEAFF | TGTGCCATCAGTGGAAGACAGGGCGTGGGCACTGAAGCTTTCTTT
- | TRBJ1-6 | TRBD1 | TRBV9 | CASSSEGGQNNSPLHF | TGTGCCAGCAGCTCGGAGGGGGGACAGAATAATTCACCCCTCCACTTT
once | TRBJ2-2 | TRBD2 | TRBV30 | CARSSGGAGWAGELFF | TGTGCCCGTTCTAGCGGGGGGGCCGGATGGGCCGGGGAGCTGTTTTTT